These 25 T cell receptor beta chains came from one sample sequenced in a study of blood T cell repertoires in COVID-19. Assay: immunoSEQ multiplex PCR; the TCRdb copy retains only in-frame clones and omits some. Of 25,000 to 30,000 clones listed, about three quarters are singletons. What was sequenced was peripheral blood. The source is a boy younger than 10 with active or convalescent COVID-19.

The chain is built from TRBV6-5 and TRBJ1-5; no clear D gene. There are 13 residues in the CDR3. The germline V gene has CDR1 MNHEY and CDR2 SVGAGI. V dropped 4 bases and J dropped 1 base, with 5 bases sitting between them. In DNA form, the CDR3 reads TGTGCCAGCAGTTCCTACAGCAATCAGCCCCAGCATTTT. Translation gives CASSSYSNQPQHF.

CDR3 sequence reads: CASSKEAVGNQPQHF. Written as DNA, the CDR3 is TGTGCCAGCAGTAAGGAGGCGGTGGGCAATCAGCCCCAGCATTTT. V and J are TRBV2 and TRBJ1-5; D ambiguous. V was clipped by 5 bases and J by 2 bases, with 13 bases between them. The CDR3 totals 15 residues. The germline V gene has CDR1 SNHLY and CDR2 FYNNEI.

The chain has TRBV2 and TRBJ1-2, with a weak D call TRBD1 (5 bases). The V gene lost 7 bases and the J gene lost 4 bases, with 16 bases spanning the gap. This CDR3 contains 14 residues. The germline gives CDR1 SNHLY, CDR2 FYNNEI. CDR3 loop: CASKDPTGPYGYTF. The CDR3 nucleotides read TGTGCCAGCAAAGACCCCACAGGCCCCTATGGCTACACCTTC.

In its sample, this clone was seen once. The V gene is TRBV6-5, the J gene TRBJ2-7; 8 bases fit TRBD1. V shed 6 bases and J 0 bases; nucleotides not matched to a gene: 7. This CDR3 is 15 amino acids long. The germline CDR1 and CDR2 sequences are MNHEY and SVGAGI. The CDR3 sequence: CASSRTGRNSYEQYF. The CDR3 DNA is TGTGCCAGCAGCCGGACAGGGAGGAACTCCTACGAGCAGTACTTC.

V gene TRBV6-5 combines with J gene TRBJ1-2; D remains unclear. With 3 bases removed from V and 5 bases from J, the gap between germline ends came to 7 bases. Germline V CDR1 and CDR2: MNHEY, SVGAGI. The CDR3 extends over 12 amino acids. The CDR3 region is CASSYSGYGYTF. CDR3 nucleotide sequence: TGTGCCAGCAGTTATTCGGGGTATGGCTACACCTTC.

The rearrangement links TRBV12-3 or TRBV12-4 to TRBJ1-2, with D maybe TRBD1 (5 bases). This CDR3 is built from 13 residues. Deletions cut 3 bases from V and 7 bases from J, with 12 bases between. The CDR3 DNA follows: TGTGCCAGCAGTTTTAGGCCGGGGGGTGGCTACACCTTC. Translated: CASSFRPGGGYTF.

The chain has TRBV7-2 and TRBJ2-7; D possibly corresponds to TRBD2 (7 bases). V gave up 5 bases and J gave up 8 bases, with 22 bases separating them. CDR3 length: 15 residues. Germline CDR1 reads SGHTA; CDR2 reads FQGNSA. The chain's CDR3 is CASSQRGGRETKQYF. The CDR3 DNA sequence: TGTGCCAGCAGCCAGAGAGGGGGGCGGGAGACCAAGCAGTACTTC.

This clone was picked up one time. The chain has TRBV7-2 and TRBJ2-5, with 9 bases matching TRBD2. The CDR3 is made up of 15 amino acids. V lost 1 base to trimming and J lost 5 bases; unmatched junction nucleotides: 5. CDR1 SGHTA and CDR2 FQGNSA come from the germline V gene. Written as DNA, the CDR3 is TGTGCCAGCAGCTTAGGCGGGGGGGCACGGGAGACCCAGTACTTC. It is translated as CASSLGGGARETQYF.

This chain links TRBV10-1 with TRBJ2-3; D perhaps matches TRBD2 (6 bases). This CDR3 has 13 amino acids. Germline V gives CDR1 WNHNN, CDR2 SYGVQD (reference sequence). V was shortened by 4 bases and J by 8 bases, with 13 bases between the two germline ends. This CDR3 reads CASSGAGGGTQYF. In DNA, the CDR3 is TGCGCCAGCAGTGGAGCCGGGGGAGGTACGCAGTATTTT.

The chain is built from TRBV7-9 and TRBJ1-5; perhaps TRBD1 as D (5 bases). This CDR3 has 13 amino acids. The germline V and J ends were trimmed by 3 bases and 5 bases, with 8 bases remaining between them. Germline assignment: CDR1 SEHNR and CDR2 FQNEAQ (reference sequence). The CDR3 bases are TGTGCCAGCAGCTTGGAGGGGTATCAGCCCCAGCATTTT. Its protein is CASSLEGYQPQHF.

This chain connects TRBV6-5 to TRBJ2-1; TRBD2 aligns across 11 bases. With V trimmed by 2 bases and J by 6 bases, 3 bases remained unmatched. Germline V gives CDR1 MNHEY, CDR2 SVGAGI. The CDR3 spans 15 residues. CDR3 coding DNA: TGTGCCAGCAGTTACATAGCGGGGGGGCCCAATGAGCAGTTCTTC. Translated, it gives CASSYIAGGPNEQFF.

This clone was counted a few times. The genes are TRBV4-3 and TRBJ2-1, with D perhaps matching TRBD1 (6 bases). The CDR3 totals 15 residues. Trimming took off 4 bases at V and 2 bases at J, with 12 bases between the two ends. From germline, CDR1 is LGHNA and CDR2 YSLEER. As DNA, the CDR3 is TGCGCCAGCAGCCCTACAGGGTTCACCTACAATGAGCAGTTCTTC. It specifies CASSPTGFTYNEQFF.

This sequence joins TRBV3-1 (or the pseudogene TRBV3-2) and TRBJ2-3; 9 bases align to TRBD2. Germline loops: CDR1 LGHDT, CDR2 YNNKEL (reference sequence). Trimming cost V 5 bases and J 7 bases; bases outside gene matches: 22. The CDR3 spans 19 residues. CDR3 sequence (DNA): TGTGCCAGCAGCACCCAAGCGGGGGGCGCCGGCGGTCCCTTGTATACGCAGTATTTT. This translates into CASSTQAGGAGGPLYTQYF.

V gene TRBV25-1 combines with J gene TRBJ2-7; a weak D match, TRBD2 (5 bases). V was cut by 4 bases and J by 0 bases, with 13 bases left in between. The CDR3 is 15 amino acids. In germline, CDR1 is MGHDK, CDR2 SYGVNS. CDR3 in DNA: TGTGCCAGCAGTGCCTCAACGGGGAGCTCCTACGAGCAGTACTTC. It translates to CASSASTGSSYEQYF.

This chain joins TRBV6-4 and TRBJ2-3, with D tentatively TRBD2 (6 bases). V gave up 4 bases and J gave up 4 bases, with 15 bases separating them. The CDR3 length is 15 residues. Germline V gene lookup returns CDR1 MRHNA and CDR2 SNTAGT. The CDR3 DNA follows: TGTGCCAGCAGTGTCGGGGGAGAAGGGTCAGATACGCAGTATTTT. Translating it yields CASSVGGEGSDTQYF.

The chain has TRBV21-1 and TRBJ1-1; the table's D call TRBD1 went unverified against the DNA. TRBV21-1 is a pseudogene. CDR3 length: 14 residues. DNA of the CDR3: TGTGCCAGCAGCATCTGGACAGGGAGGGGTGAAGCTTTCTTT. Residues: CASSIWTGRGEAFF.

V and J are TRBV7-9 and TRBJ1-6, with 9 bases lining up with TRBD1. This CDR3 has 16 amino acids. With V trimmed by 3 bases and J by 7 bases, 7 bases remained unmatched. CDR1 is SEHNR, CDR2 FQNEAQ, per germline (reference sequence). The DNA for the CDR3 is TGTGCCAGCAGCTTGGGGACCGGGACAGGGAATTCACCCCTCCACTTT. Its translation is CASSLGTGTGNSPLHF.

The chain combines TRBV27 with TRBJ2-1; TRBD2 aligns across 14 bases. Trimming cost V 2 bases and J 10 bases; bases outside gene matches: 4. Germline CDR1 MNHEY, CDR2 SMNVEV (reference sequence). This CDR3 is 15 amino acids long. CDR3 in DNA: TGTGCCAGCAGTTTAGGGGGACTAGCGGGAGACGAGCAGTTCTTC. It specifies CASSLGGLAGDEQFF.

The rearrangement links TRBV27 to TRBJ2-1; possible D gene TRBD2, 5 bases. This CDR3 has 15 residues. V lost 1 base and J lost 6, with 13 bases in between. Germline V gene data show CDR1 as MNHEY and CDR2 as SMNVEV (reference sequence). CDR3 sequence: CASSLFGGPSNEQFF. CDR3 bases: TGTGCCAGCAGTTTATTTGGCGGGCCTTCCAATGAGCAGTTCTTC.

CDR3 amino acids: CAISENVGTGRSEQYF. The CDR3 coding sequence is TGTGCCATCAGTGAAAATGTCGGAACAGGGAGAAGTGAGCAGTACTTC. This chain uses TRBV10-3 with TRBJ2-7, with D possibly TRBD1 on 6 matching bases. This CDR3 is 16 amino acids long. V lost 3 bases and J lost 7, with 22 bases in between. Germline assignment: CDR1 ENHRY and CDR2 SYGVKD.

The chain has TRBV7-2 and TRBJ2-3; 9 nucleotides agree with TRBD1. The V gene end was trimmed by 8 bases and the J gene end by 2 bases; junction bases not matched to a gene: 5. Germline values: CDR1 SGHTA, CDR2 FQGNSA. This CDR3 spans 14 amino acids. This CDR3 is CASRTGGYTDTQYF. Here the CDR3 DNA reads TGTGCCAGCCGAACAGGGGGCTACACAGATACGCAGTATTTT.

The CDR3 DNA is TGTGCCAGCAGCCCCGGGGGAGCGGGAAGTCGAGAGCAGTACTTC. This translates into CASSPGGAGSREQYF. The chain uses TRBV6-2 or TRBV6-3 and TRBJ2-7, with TRBD2 matching 7 bases. The CDR3 covers 15 residues. The junction had 15 bases not matched to a gene; V was cut back by 6 bases and J by 7 bases. Germline CDR1 and CDR2: MNHEY and SVGEGT.

The V and J genes are TRBV15 and TRBJ1-1; no clear D gene. Germline assignment: CDR1 LNHNV and CDR2 YYDKDF (reference sequence). Trimming cost V 2 bases and J 3 bases, with 22 bases left between them. This CDR3 comprises 18 residues. CDR3 nucleotide sequence: TGTGCCACCAGCAGACACGGACCGCTCCCCGTGAGGGACACTGAAGCTTTCTTT. Protein sequence: CATSRHGPLPVRDTEAFF.

This rearrangement joins TRBV6-6 to TRBJ2-2, with 9 bases aligning to TRBD1. There are 14 residues in the CDR3. Germline V lookup: CDR1 MNHNY, CDR2 SVGAGI (reference sequence). Trimming took 2 bases from V and 5 from J; bases not matched to a gene: 0. The CDR3 sequence is CASSYGTGTGELFF. The DNA of the CDR3 is TGTGCCAGCAGTTACGGGACAGGGACCGGGGAGCTGTTTTTT.

This chain joins TRBV20-1 and TRBJ1-2; possible D gene TRBD1, 5 bases. Germline V gene sequence: CDR1 DFQATT, CDR2 SNEGSKA (reference sequence). Trimming cost V 3 bases and J 2 bases, with 13 bases left between them. This CDR3 is built from 14 residues. CDR3 sequence: CSASPLPGNYGYTF. The CDR3 coding sequence is TGCAGTGCTAGTCCCTTACCAGGGAACTATGGCTACACCTTC.